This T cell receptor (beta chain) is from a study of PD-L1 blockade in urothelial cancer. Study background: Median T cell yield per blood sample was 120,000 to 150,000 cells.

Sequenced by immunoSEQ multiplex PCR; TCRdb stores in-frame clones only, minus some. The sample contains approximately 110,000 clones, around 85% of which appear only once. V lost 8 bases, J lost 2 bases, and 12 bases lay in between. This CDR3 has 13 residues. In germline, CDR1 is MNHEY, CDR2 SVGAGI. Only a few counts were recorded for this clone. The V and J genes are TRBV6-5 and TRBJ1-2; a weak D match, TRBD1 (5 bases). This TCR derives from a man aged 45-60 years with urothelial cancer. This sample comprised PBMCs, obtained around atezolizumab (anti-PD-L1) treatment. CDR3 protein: CASWTTANYGYTF. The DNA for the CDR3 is TGTGCCAGCTGGACGACAGCCAACTATGGCTACACCTTC.